Each of the 30 T cell receptor beta chains below was sequenced from the same sample in a study of blood T cell repertoires in COVID-19. The data were produced by immunoSEQ multiplex PCR, yet TCRdb's version contains in-frame clones alone and is incomplete. The table includes some 290,000 clones, roughly 90% detected once. Sequencing used peripheral blood. The receptors were gathered from a woman aged 25 to 45 with COVID-19, enrolled during active disease.

The V call is TRBV19, the J call TRBJ1-5; TRBD1 matches at 7 bases. The CDR3 covers 15 residues. In germline, CDR1 is LNHDA, CDR2 SQIVND (reference sequence). V lost 6 bases to trimming and J lost 0 bases; unmatched junction nucleotides: 5. The CDR3, as DNA: TGTGCCAGTAGCTCCGGACAGGATAGCAATCAGCCCCAGCATTTT. Encoded protein: CASSSGQDSNQPQHF.

V usage is TRBV2 and J usage is TRBJ1-3; no firm D call. Looked up from germline, CDR1 is SNHLY and CDR2 is FYNNEI. The CDR3 has 11 amino acids. V lost 4 bases, J lost 6 bases, and 4 bases lay in between. CDR3 nucleotides: TGTGCCAGCAGTGCAGAAAACACCATATATTTT. Amino acids: CASSAENTIYF.

The genes are TRBV6-1 and TRBJ2-3, with unresolved D. The CDR3 sequence is 14 residues long. CDR1 is MNHNS and CDR2 is SASEGT in the germline V gene. Trimming took off 2 bases at V and 8 bases at J, with 14 bases between the two ends. In DNA form, the CDR3 reads TGTGCCAGCAGTGAAATGGTACTACAAGGTACGCAGTATTTT. It is translated as CASSEMVLQGTQYF.

The V gene is TRBV4-2, the J gene TRBJ2-7; TRBD2 matches at 11 bases. Germline CDR1 LGHNA, CDR2 YNFKEQ. This CDR3 has 16 amino acids. V was pared by 1 base and J by 3 bases, with 5 bases of the junction left unmatched. CDR3 nucleotides: TGTGCCAGCAGCCAAGCCGATCTAGCGGGAGGCTACGAGCAGTACTTC. Encoded protein: CASSQADLAGGYEQYF.

V is TRBV6-2 or TRBV6-3 and J is TRBJ2-7; TRBD2 matches at 11 bases. The CDR3 consists of 14 residues. Trimming cost V 5 bases and J 4 bases; bases outside gene matches: 4. Germline loops: CDR1 MNHEY, CDR2 SVGEGT. CDR3 in DNA: TGTGCCAGCAGTCGATTAGCGGGGGGGTACGAGCAGTACTTC. Amino acid sequence: CASSRLAGGYEQYF.

This chain joins TRBV5-4 and TRBJ2-4; maybe TRBD1 (7 bases). This CDR3 is 15 amino acids long. Deletions cut 3 bases from V and 10 bases from J, with 20 bases between. CDR1 and CDR2 (germline): SGHNT, YYREEE (reference sequence). The CDR3 nucleotides are TGTGCCAGCAGCTCGGCCGAGACAGGGAGGAGGATTCAGTACTTC. Protein product: CASSSAETGRRIQYF.

The chain combines TRBV4-2 with TRBJ1-2, with D maybe TRBD1 (5 bases). Trimming pared 1 base from V and 4 bases from J, leaving 10 bases between. The CDR3 consists of 14 residues. Germline-derived CDR1 and CDR2 are LGHNA and YNFKEQ. The CDR3 here is CASSQGFDSYGYTF. CDR3 nucleotide sequence: TGTGCCAGCAGCCAAGGGTTCGACAGCTATGGCTACACCTTC.

The chain carries TRBV7-3 and TRBJ2-3, with TRBD1 as a possible D gene (5 bases). This CDR3 comprises 14 residues. From germline, CDR1 is SGHTA and CDR2 FQGTGA. With 4 bases removed from V and 3 bases from J, the gap between germline ends came to 11 bases. CDR3 sequence reads: CASSSLAGTDTQYF. In DNA, the CDR3 is TGTGCCAGCAGCTCTCTTGCAGGGACAGATACGCAGTATTTT.

The rearrangement links TRBV6-5 to TRBJ2-5, with D perhaps TRBD2 (6 bases). This CDR3 region has 15 residues. From germline, CDR1 is MNHEY and CDR2 SVGAGI. Between the trimmed V and J ends, which lost 10 bases and 5 bases, there was a span of 23 bases. CDR3 nucleotides: TGTGCCATCCAGGGAGGTCGCTTCGATCGGGAGACCCAGTACTTC. It yields the protein CAIQGGRFDRETQYF.

The chain joins TRBV19 to TRBJ2-3; 8 nucleotides match TRBD1. The CDR3 sequence is 14 residues long. The trim removed 5 bases at V and 5 bases at J, leaving 6 bases unmatched. Germline values: CDR1 LNHDA, CDR2 SQIVND (reference sequence). CDR3 residues: CASSQGAPLDTQYF. The DNA for the CDR3 is TGTGCCAGTAGTCAGGGGGCTCCTTTAGATACGCAGTATTTT.

This chain uses TRBV6-5 with TRBJ2-2, with 10 positions matching TRBD1. V trimming: 8 bases; J trimming: 5 bases; junction bases outside the gene matches: 2. Germline lookup yields CDR1 MNHEY and CDR2 SVGAGI. CDR3 length: 13 amino acids. In DNA form, the CDR3 reads TGTGCCAGCGGGACAGGGGTGACCGGGGAGCTGTTTTTT. It yields the protein CASGTGVTGELFF.

V gene TRBV30 combines with J gene TRBJ1-2; TRBD1 is a possible D gene (6 bases). CDR3 length: 16 amino acids. The V and J ends lost 7 bases and 5 bases respectively, with 26 bases between them. Germline V gives CDR1 GTSNPN, CDR2 SVGIG (reference sequence). The CDR3 bases are TGTGCCTCCCTTGCCCGAACAGGGCTGTATCGGTATGGCTACACCTTC. Its protein product is CASLARTGLYRYGYTF.

This rearrangement joins TRBV18 to TRBJ1-3, with a possible D match to TRBD1 (6 bases). The CDR3 consists of 16 residues. Germline V CDR1 and CDR2: KGHSH, LQKENI. V lost 1 base to trimming and J lost 0 bases, with 10 bases between them. CDR3 amino acids: CASSPRQEDSGNTIYF. For the CDR3, the DNA is TGTGCCAGCTCACCACGACAGGAAGACTCTGGAAACACCATATATTTT.

The V call is TRBV3-1 (or the pseudogene TRBV3-2), the J call TRBJ1-2; 9 bases line up with TRBD1. The V gene's germline CDR1 is LGHDT and CDR2 YNNKEL (reference sequence). With 4 bases clipped from V and 8 bases from J, the junction kept 2 bases outside the gene matches. The CDR3 spans 12 residues. The CDR3 DNA sequence: TGTGCCAGCAGCCCCGGGACAGGGGGCTACACCTTC. It specifies CASSPGTGGYTF.

This sequence joins TRBV2 and TRBJ1-3; D is undetermined. The CDR3 runs 13 residues. The V end was cut by 4 bases, the J end by 3 bases, with 7 bases between. Germline CDR1 reads SNHLY; CDR2 reads FYNNEI. In nucleotides, the CDR3 is TGTGCCAGCAGTGTTCGGGATGGAAACACCATATATTTT. Translated, it gives CASSVRDGNTIYF.

V gene TRBV29-1 combines with J gene TRBJ1-2; D gene ambiguous. Germline CDR1 SQVTM, CDR2 ANQGSEA. The CDR3 covers 12 residues. The V end lost 3 bases, the J end lost 4 bases, and 9 bases lay between the germline ends. The CDR3: CSVDSTFYGYTF. For the CDR3, the DNA is TGCAGCGTTGATAGTACCTTCTATGGCTACACCTTC.

The chain uses TRBV6-6 and TRBJ1-1; TRBD1 agrees at 9 bases. The germline CDR1 and CDR2 sequences are MNHNY and SVGAGI (reference sequence). The CDR3 totals 14 residues. The ends lost 6 bases at V and 1 base at J; junction bases unmatched: 3. CDR3 sequence (DNA): TGTGCCAGCAGGGGACAGGGAGAGAACACTGAAGCTTTCTTT. Translation gives CASRGQGENTEAFF.

Concerning this clone itself: Other DNA sequences from this sample encode an identical CDR3 as well. The rearrangement joins TRBV4-3 to TRBJ2-7, with 12 positions matching TRBD2. Germline V gene sequence: CDR1 LGHNA, CDR2 YSLEER. Trimming took 1 base from V and 4 from J; bases not matched to a gene: 5. The CDR3 contains 16 residues. CDR3 DNA: TGCGCCAGCAGCCAAGGGAGACTAGCGGGAGTTTACGAGCAGTACTTC. This encodes CASSQGRLAGVYEQYF.

This chain uses TRBV30 with TRBJ1-4; 7 bases are a match to TRBD1. This CDR3 region has 13 residues. J lost 7 bases, V lost 4 bases, and 6 bases had no gene match. Germline V gene lookup returns CDR1 GTSNPN and CDR2 SVGIG (reference sequence). Here the CDR3 DNA reads TGTGCCTGGAATAGGGACAGTGGTGAAAAACTGTTTTTT. It specifies CAWNRDSGEKLFF.

The chain carries TRBV5-1 and TRBJ1-6; D not certain. The CDR3 loop spans 14 amino acids. In germline, CDR1 is SGHRS, CDR2 YFSETQ. The ends were cut back, 7 bases at V and 7 bases at J, with 15 bases in the middle. CDR3 sequence reads: CASSLAFENSPLHF. CDR3 nucleotides: TGCGCCAGCTCCTTGGCCTTTGAGAATTCACCCCTCCACTTT.

This rearrangement joins TRBV19 to TRBJ1-5, with 11 nucleotides matching TRBD1. This CDR3 has 16 residues. Losses at the gene ends were 5 bases for V and 4 bases for J; bases not matched to a gene: 7. Per germline, CDR1 LNHDA and CDR2 SQIVND (reference sequence). The CDR3 spells CASSLGQGVGNQPQHF. Here the CDR3 DNA reads TGTGCCAGTAGTCTGGGACAGGGGGTTGGTAATCAGCCCCAGCATTTT. Supplemented by reference TRBV19 and TRBJ1-5, the full variable domain reads DGGITQSPKYLFRKEGQNVTLSCEQNLNHDAMYWYRQDPGQGLRLIYYSQIVNDFQKGDIAEGYSVSREKKESFPLTVTSAQKNPTAFYLCASSLGQGVGNQPQHFGDGTRLSIL.

The chain is built from TRBV24-1 and TRBJ2-1, with D unclear. V was pared by 6 bases and J by 5 bases, with 10 bases between. Germline-derived CDR1 and CDR2 are KGHDR and SFDVKD. This CDR3 has 13 residues. CDR3 DNA: TGTGCCACCAGTATCAGCGATCACAATGAGCAGTTCTTC. It translates to CATSISDHNEQFF.

The CDR3 DNA reads TGTGCCAGCAGTTTAACAGGGCTCTCCTACGAGCAGTACTTC. Translating it yields CASSLTGLSYEQYF. The V call is TRBV6-5, the J call TRBJ2-7, with D perhaps TRBD1 (6 bases). Trimming stripped 4 bases from V and 0 bases from J, with 10 bases between. Germline CDR1 MNHEY, CDR2 SVGAGI. This CDR3 has 14 residues.

The chain carries TRBV19 and TRBJ2-1; D possibly corresponds to TRBD2 (6 bases). The CDR3 length is 13 residues. V was cut by 8 bases and J by 7 bases, with 15 bases left in between. The germline gives CDR1 LNHDA, CDR2 SQIVND (reference sequence). The DNA of the CDR3 is TGTGCCAGTCGTAGTTCGGGGGAAAATGAGCAGTTCTTC. Translated, it gives CASRSSGENEQFF.

The chain is built from TRBV4-1 and TRBJ2-3, with TRBD2 matching over 7 bases. The CDR3 extends over 17 amino acids. Trimming cost V 0 bases and J 0 bases; bases outside gene matches: 6. Germline values: CDR1 MGHRA, CDR2 YSYEKL. CDR3 coding DNA: TGCGCCAGCAGCCAAGATGCCAGCGGGATTAGCACAGATACGCAGTATTTT. It codes for CASSQDASGISTDTQYF.

This clone was seen a few times. The CDR3 loop is CASSLAGTGVDEQFF. For the CDR3, the DNA is TGTGCCAGCAGCTTGGCCGGGACAGGGGTCGATGAGCAGTTCTTC. V usage is TRBV5-4 and J usage is TRBJ2-1; 10 bases match TRBD1. There are 15 residues in the CDR3. Germline V lookup: CDR1 SGHNT, CDR2 YYREEE (reference sequence). V lost 0 bases and J lost 8; bases outside the gene matches: 5. Complete variable domain (other parts from reference TRBV5-4 and TRBJ2-1): ETGVTQSPTHLIKTRGQQVTLRCSSQSGHNTVSWYQQALGQGPQFIFQYYREEENGRGNFPPRFSGLQFPNYSSELNVNALELDDSALYLCASSLAGTGVDEQFFGPGTRLTVL.

A note on this clone: The sample holds other DNA sequences that translate to the same CDR3. The rearrangement joins TRBV30 to TRBJ1-2; D is unclear. V was shortened by 1 base and J by 1 base, with 4 bases between the two germline ends. This CDR3 spans 12 amino acids. Per germline, CDR1 GTSNPN and CDR2 SVGIG (reference sequence). In nucleotides, the CDR3 is TGTGCCTGGAGTGGCGGTAACTATGGCTACACCTTC. It is translated as CAWSGGNYGYTF.

This chain joins TRBV19 and TRBJ2-1; 7 positions agree with TRBD2. The CDR3 contains 16 residues. V dropped 1 base and J dropped 7; count of bases not matched to a gene: 10. Germline V gene data show CDR1 as LNHDA and CDR2 as SQIVND (reference sequence). In DNA, the CDR3 is TGTGCCAGTAGTATAGTTGGAGCGGGGCTCGGGAATGAGCAGTTCTTC. It yields the protein CASSIVGAGLGNEQFF.

The rearrangement uses TRBV7-3 and TRBJ1-1; D possibly corresponds to TRBD1 (6 bases). The CDR3 spans 14 residues. The germline V gene has CDR1 SGHTA and CDR2 FQGTGA. V lost 5 bases and J 6 bases, leaving 16 bases between the germline ends. The CDR3 DNA is TGTGCCAGCAGCCGCAGGGGAGAACTTTCTGAAGCTTTCTTT. This sequence encodes CASSRRGELSEAFF.

This chain uses TRBV18 with TRBJ1-1; tentatively, D is TRBD1 (5 bases). CDR3 length: 16 amino acids. Germline V CDR1 and CDR2: KGHSH, LQKENI. V shed 6 bases and J shed 0 bases, with 17 bases lying between them. In DNA form, the CDR3 reads TGTGCCAGCTCGCCTTTCCGGGACTCAATGAACACTGAAGCTTTCTTT. Residues: CASSPFRDSMNTEAFF.